Here is one T cell receptor (beta chain) with its context. Its antigen remains unidentified. Trimming shortened V by 5 bases and J by 4 bases, and 23 bases separated the two germline ends. In germline, CDR1 is SEHNR, CDR2 FQNEAQ (reference sequence). The CDR3 covers 17 residues. The time point is: week 35, safety follow-up. Doses comprised 300 ug of mutant IDH1 20-mer peptide each, plus topical imiquimod. Each of the donors came in with new WHO grade 3 or 4 astrocytomas that were IDH1-mutant and ATRX-lost. The data were produced by immunoSEQ multiplex PCR, yet TCRdb's version contains in-frame clones alone and is incomplete. Here the sample spans tens of thousands of clones, 80% to 90% being singletons. The sample originates from a study of a mutant IDH1 vaccine in newly diagnosed glioma. Study at large: Before enrollment, the patients had been treated with radiotherapy alone, temozolomide alone, or both together. Most of them had received both. Participants attended visit V12, the safety follow-up, at week 35, and then attended visit V13 at week 47. Study-wide findings and caveats: There were vaccine-induced immune responses in more than 85% of the patients.

This clonotype originated in a man in his thirties or forties with glioma. This rearrangement joins TRBV7-9 to TRBJ1-1, with D possibly being TRBD1 (5 bases). The material sequenced was PBMCs, taken from a glioma patient whose treatment included an IDH1 peptide vaccine. CDR3 sequence: CASSPLDKPITGTEAFF. CDR3 bases: TGTGCCAGCAGCCCCTTGGACAAACCCATTACCGGCACTGAAGCTTTCTTT.